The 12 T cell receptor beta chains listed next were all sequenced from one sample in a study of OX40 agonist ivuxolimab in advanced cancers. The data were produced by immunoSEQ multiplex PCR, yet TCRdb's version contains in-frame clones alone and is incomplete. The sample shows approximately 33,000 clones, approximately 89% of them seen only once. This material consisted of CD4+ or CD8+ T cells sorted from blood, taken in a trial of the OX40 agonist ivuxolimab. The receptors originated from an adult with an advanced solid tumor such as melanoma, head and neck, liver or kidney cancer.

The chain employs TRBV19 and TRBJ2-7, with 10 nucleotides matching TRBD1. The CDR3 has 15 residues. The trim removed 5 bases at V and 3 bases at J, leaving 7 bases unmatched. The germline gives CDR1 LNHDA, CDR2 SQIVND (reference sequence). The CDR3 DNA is TGTGCCAGTAGTCAGGTTGGACAGGGGGGCTACGAGCAGTACTTC. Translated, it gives CASSQVGQGGYEQYF.

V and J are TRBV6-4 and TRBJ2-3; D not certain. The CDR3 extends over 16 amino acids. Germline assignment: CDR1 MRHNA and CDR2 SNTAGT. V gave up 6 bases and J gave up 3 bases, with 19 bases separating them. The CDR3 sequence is CASRDTRRSLTDTQYF. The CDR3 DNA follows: TGTGCCAGCAGGGATACAAGGCGTTCGCTAACAGATACGCAGTATTTT.

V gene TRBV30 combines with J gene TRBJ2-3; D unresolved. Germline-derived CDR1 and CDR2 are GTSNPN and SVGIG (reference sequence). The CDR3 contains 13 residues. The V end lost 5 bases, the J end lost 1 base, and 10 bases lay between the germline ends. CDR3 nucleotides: TGTGCCTGGGTATTACTGGGCACAGATACGCAGTATTTT. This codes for CAWVLLGTDTQYF.

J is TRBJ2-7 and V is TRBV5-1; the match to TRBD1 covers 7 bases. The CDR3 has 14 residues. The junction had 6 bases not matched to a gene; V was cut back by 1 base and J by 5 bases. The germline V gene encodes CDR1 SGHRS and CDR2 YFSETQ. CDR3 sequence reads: CASSLTGTANEQYF. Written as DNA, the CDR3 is TGCGCCAGCAGCTTGACCGGGACAGCGAACGAGCAGTACTTC. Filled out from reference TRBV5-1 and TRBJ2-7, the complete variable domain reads KAGVTQTPRYLIKTRGQQVTLSCSPISGHRSVSWYQQTPGQGLQFLFEYFSETQRNKGNFPGRFSGRQFSNSRSEMNVSTLELGDSALYLCASSLTGTANEQYFGPGTRLTVT.

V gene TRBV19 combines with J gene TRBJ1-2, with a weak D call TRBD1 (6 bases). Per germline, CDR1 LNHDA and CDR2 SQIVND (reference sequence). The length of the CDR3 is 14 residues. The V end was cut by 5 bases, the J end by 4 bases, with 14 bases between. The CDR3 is CASSSSGDAYGYTF. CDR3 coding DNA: TGTGCCAGTAGTTCTTCAGGGGATGCCTATGGCTACACCTTC.

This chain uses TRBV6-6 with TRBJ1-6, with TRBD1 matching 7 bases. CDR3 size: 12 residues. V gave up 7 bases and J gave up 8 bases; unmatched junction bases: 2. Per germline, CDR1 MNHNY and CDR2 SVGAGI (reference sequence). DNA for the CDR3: TGTGCCAGCAAAACAGGGGATTCACCCCTCCACTTT. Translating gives CASKTGDSPLHF.

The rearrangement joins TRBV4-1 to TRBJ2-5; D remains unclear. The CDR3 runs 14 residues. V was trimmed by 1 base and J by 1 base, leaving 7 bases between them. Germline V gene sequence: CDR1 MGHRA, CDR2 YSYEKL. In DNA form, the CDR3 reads TGCGCCAGCAGCCAAGCTCCCAGCCAAGAGACCCAGTACTTC. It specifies CASSQAPSQETQYF.

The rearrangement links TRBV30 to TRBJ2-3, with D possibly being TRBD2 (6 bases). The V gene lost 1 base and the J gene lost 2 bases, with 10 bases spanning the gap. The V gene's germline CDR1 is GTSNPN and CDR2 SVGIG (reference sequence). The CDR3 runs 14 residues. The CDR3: CAWSGAGPTDTQYF. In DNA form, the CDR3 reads TGTGCCTGGAGTGGGGCGGGGCCCACAGATACGCAGTATTTT.

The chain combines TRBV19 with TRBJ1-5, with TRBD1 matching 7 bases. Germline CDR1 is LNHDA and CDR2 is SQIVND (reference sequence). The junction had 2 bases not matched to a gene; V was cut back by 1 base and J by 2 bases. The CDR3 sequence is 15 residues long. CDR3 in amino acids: CASSIVGGGNQPQHF. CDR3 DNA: TGTGCCAGTAGTATAGTAGGGGGCGGCAATCAGCCCCAGCATTTT.

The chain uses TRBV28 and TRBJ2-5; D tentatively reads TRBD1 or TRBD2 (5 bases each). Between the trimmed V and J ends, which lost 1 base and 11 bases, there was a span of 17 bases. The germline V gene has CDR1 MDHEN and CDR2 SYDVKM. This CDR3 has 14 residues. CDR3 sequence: CASSLSGSVGEQYF. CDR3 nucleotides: TGTGCCAGCAGTTTATCGGGGAGTGTGGGGGAGCAGTACTTC. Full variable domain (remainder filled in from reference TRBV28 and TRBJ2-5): DVKVTQSSRYLVKRTGEKVFLECVQDMDHENMFWYRQDPGLGLRLIYFSYDVKMKEKGDIPEGYSVSREKKERFSLILESASTNQTSMYLCASSLSGSVGEQYFGPGTRLLVL.

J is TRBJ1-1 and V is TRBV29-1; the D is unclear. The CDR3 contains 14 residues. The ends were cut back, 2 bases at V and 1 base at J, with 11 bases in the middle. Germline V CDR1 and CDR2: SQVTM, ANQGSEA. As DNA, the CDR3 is TGCAGCGTTGAAAATAAAGCCAGGAACACTGAAGCTTTCTTT. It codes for CSVENKARNTEAFF.

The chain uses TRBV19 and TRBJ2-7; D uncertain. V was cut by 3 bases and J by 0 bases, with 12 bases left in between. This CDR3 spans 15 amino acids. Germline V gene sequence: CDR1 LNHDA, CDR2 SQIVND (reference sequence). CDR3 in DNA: TGTGCCAGTAGTATCATGGGTGACCGCTCCTACGAGCAGTACTTC. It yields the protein CASSIMGDRSYEQYF.